This T cell receptor (beta chain) was captured in a study of T-cell memory formation after mild COVID-19. Study context: Largely, the TCR clusters proved donor specific. Notes on the study in general: Clones that shrank (day 15 to 85) were balanced CD4/CD8, whereas later expanders leaned CD4+. Pre-infection memory held some responding clones, suggesting pre-existing cross-reactive T cells responded.

After 5'RACE with constant-segment primers, TCR alpha and TCR beta cDNA libraries carrying sample barcodes and UMIs were obtained. TCRdb re-analysed the 5' RACE reads in MiXCR, keeping a single row per CDR3 protein. The sample consists of under 600,000 distinct CDR3 sequences, roughly 21% of them appearing once. This clonotype was counted many times. Antigen: not known. This CDR3 spans 15 amino acids. Germline trimming cut 6 bases from V and 1 base from J; bases unmatched to any gene: 4. Germline V gives CDR1 SGHAT, CDR2 FQNNGV. The TCR comes from an adult woman who had mild COVID-19 (a few samples of this study predate the infection). Cell type and time point are not known. The rearrangement uses TRBV11-2 and TRBJ2-4, with TRBD2 matching 9 bases. The sample consisted of PBMCs or a T cell subset sorted from them (not recorded which). The CDR3 sequence: CASSLAGNAKNIQYF. CDR3 nucleotide sequence: TGTGCCAGCAGTCTAGCGGGGAATGCCAAAAACATTCAGTACTTC.